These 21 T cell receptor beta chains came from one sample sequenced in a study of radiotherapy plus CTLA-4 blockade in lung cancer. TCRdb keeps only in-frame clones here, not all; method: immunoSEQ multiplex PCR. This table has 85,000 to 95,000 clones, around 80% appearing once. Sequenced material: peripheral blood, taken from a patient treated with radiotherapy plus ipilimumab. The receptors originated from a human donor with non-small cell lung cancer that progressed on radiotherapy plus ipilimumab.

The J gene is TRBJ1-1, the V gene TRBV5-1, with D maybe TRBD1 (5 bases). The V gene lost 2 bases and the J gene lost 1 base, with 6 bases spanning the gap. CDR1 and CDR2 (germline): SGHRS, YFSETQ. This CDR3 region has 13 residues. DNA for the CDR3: TGCGCCAGCAGCTTTGACAGGAACACTGAAGCTTTCTTT. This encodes CASSFDRNTEAFF.

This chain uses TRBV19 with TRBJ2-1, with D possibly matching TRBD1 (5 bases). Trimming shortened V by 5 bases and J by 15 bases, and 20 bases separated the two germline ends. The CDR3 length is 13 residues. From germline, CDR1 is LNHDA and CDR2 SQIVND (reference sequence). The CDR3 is CASSVGALDPRFF. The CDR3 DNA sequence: TGTGCCAGTAGTGTAGGGGCCCTGGACCCGCGGTTCTTC.

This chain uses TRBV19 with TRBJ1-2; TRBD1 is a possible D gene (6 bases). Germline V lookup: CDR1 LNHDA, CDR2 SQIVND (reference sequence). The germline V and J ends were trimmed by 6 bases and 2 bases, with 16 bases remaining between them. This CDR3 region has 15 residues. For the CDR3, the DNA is TGTGCCAGTAGGACGGGACACATCGGGAACTATGGCTACACCTTC. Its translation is CASRTGHIGNYGYTF.

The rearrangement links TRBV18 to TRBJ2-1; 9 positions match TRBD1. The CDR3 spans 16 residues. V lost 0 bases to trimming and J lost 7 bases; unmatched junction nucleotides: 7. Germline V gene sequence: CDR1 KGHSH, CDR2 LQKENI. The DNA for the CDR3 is TGTGCCAGCTCACCACCGGGACAGGGATGGGCGAATGAGCAGTTCTTC. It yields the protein CASSPPGQGWANEQFF.

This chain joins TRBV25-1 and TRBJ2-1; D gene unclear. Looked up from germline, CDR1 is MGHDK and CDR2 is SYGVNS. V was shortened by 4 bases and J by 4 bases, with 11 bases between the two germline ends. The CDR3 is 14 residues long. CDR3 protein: CASSGVINYNEQFF. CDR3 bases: TGTGCCAGCAGTGGGGTTATTAATTACAATGAGCAGTTCTTC.

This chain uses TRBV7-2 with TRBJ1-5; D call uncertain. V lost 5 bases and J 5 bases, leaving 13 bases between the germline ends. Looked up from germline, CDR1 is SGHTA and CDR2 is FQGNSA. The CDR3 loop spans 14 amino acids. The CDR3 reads CASSRTSGDQPQHF. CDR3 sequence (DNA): TGTGCCAGCAGCCGAACGAGCGGGGATCAGCCCCAGCATTTT. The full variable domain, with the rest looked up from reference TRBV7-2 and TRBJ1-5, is GAGVSQSPSNKVTEKGKDVELRCDPISGHTALYWYRQSLGQGLEFLIYFQGNSAPDKSGLPSDRFSAERTGGSVSTLTIQRTQQEDSAVYLCASSRTSGDQPQHFGDGTRLSIL.

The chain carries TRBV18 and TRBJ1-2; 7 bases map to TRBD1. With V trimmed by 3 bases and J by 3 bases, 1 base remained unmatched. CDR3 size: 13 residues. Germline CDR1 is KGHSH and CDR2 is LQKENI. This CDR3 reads CASSPTGDYGYTF. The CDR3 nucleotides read TGTGCCAGCTCACCCACAGGGGACTATGGCTACACCTTC.

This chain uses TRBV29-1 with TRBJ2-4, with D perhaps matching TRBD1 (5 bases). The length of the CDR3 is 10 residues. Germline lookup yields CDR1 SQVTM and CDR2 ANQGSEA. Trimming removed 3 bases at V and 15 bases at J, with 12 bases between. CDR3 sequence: CSVEAQGRYF. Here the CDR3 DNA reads TGCAGCGTTGAGGCTCAGGGAAGGTACTTC.

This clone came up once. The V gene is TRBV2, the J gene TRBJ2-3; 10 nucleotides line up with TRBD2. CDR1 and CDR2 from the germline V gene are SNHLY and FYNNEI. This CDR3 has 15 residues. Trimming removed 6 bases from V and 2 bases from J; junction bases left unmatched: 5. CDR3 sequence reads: CASRFLAGDTDTQYF. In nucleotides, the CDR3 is TGTGCCAGCAGGTTCCTAGCGGGGGACACAGATACGCAGTATTTT.

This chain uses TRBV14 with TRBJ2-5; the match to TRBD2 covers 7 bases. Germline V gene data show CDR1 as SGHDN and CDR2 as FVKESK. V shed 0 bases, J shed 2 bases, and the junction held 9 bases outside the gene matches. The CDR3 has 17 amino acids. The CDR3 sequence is CASSQDWLAGEQETQYF. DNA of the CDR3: TGTGCCAGCAGCCAAGATTGGTTGGCGGGGGAACAAGAGACCCAGTACTTC.

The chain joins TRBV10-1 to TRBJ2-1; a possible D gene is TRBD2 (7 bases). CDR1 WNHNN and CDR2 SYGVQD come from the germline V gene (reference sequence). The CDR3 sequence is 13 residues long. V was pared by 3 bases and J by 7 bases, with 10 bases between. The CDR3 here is CASSDGGRNEQFF. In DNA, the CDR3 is TGCGCCAGCAGTGACGGGGGGCGGAATGAGCAGTTCTTC.

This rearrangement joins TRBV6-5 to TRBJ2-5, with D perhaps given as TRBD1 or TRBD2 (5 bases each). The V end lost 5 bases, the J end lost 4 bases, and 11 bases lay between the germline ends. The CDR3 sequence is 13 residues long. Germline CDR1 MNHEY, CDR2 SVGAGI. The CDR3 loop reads CASSKGRRETQYF. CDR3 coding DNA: TGTGCCAGCAGTAAGGGACGGCGAGAGACCCAGTACTTC.

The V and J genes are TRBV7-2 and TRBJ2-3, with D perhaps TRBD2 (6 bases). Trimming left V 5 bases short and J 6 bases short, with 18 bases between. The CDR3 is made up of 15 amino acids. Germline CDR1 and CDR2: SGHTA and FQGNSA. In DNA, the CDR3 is TGTGCCAGCAGCGGCCGAACCGGGGGTGTGGATACGCAGTATTTT. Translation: CASSGRTGGVDTQYF.

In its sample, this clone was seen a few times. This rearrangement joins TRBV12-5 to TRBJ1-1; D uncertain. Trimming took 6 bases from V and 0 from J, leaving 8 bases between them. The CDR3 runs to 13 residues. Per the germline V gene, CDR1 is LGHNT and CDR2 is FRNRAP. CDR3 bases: TGTGCTAGTGGCCGACTGTTGAACACTGAAGCTTTCTTT. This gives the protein CASGRLLNTEAFF.

The CDR3 is CASSSVTSGYVSTDTQYF. The CDR3 nucleotides read TGTGCCAGCAGCTCCGTGACTAGCGGCTACGTTAGCACAGATACGCAGTATTTT. The chain carries TRBV7-2 and TRBJ2-3; 9 nucleotides line up with TRBD2. Trimming took 4 bases from V and 0 from J; bases not matched to a gene: 11. Germline CDR1 and CDR2: SGHTA and FQGNSA. The CDR3 consists of 18 residues.

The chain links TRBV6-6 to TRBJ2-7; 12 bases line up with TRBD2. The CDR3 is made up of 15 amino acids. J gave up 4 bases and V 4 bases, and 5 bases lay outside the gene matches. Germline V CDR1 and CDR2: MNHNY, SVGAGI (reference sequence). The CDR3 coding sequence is TGTGCCAGCAGTTTCCTAGCGGGAGGGGGGTACGAGCAGTACTTC. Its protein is CASSFLAGGGYEQYF.

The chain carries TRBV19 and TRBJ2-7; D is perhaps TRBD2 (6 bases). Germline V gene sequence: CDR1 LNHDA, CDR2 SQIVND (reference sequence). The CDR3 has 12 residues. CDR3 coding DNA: TGTGCAACAGCTAGCGCCGACTACGAGCAGTACTTC. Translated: CATASADYEQYF.

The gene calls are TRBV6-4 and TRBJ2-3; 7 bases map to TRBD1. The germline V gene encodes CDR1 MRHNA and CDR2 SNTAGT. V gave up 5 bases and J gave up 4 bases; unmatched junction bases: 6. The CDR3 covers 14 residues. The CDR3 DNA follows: TGTGCCAGCAGTCGGGACAGTAATTCAGATACGCAGTATTTT. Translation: CASSRDSNSDTQYF.

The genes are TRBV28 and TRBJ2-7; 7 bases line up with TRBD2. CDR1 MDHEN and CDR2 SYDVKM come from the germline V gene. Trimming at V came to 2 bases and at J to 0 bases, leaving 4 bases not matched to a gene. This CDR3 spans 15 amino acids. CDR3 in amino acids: CASSLGSSGSYEQYV. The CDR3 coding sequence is TGTGCCAGCAGTTTAGGGTCTAGCGGCTCCTACGAGCAGTACGTC.

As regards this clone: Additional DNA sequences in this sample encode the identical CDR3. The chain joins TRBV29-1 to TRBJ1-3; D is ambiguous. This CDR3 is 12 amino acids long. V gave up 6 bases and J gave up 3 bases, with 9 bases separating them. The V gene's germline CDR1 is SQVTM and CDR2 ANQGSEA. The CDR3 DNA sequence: TGCAGCGTGGCGGACGGTGGAAACACCATATATTTT. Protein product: CSVADGGNTIYF.

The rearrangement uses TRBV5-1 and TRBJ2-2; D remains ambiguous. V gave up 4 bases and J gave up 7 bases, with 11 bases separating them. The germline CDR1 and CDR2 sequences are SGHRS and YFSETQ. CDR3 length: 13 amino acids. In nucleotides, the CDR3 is TGCGCCAGCAGCACTCGCGAGAACGGGGAGCTGTTTTTT. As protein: CASSTRENGELFF.